This T cell receptor (beta chain) was profiled in a study of blood T cell repertoires in COVID-19. Study overall: PBMCs, B-cell-depleted T cells, or T cells provided the cDNA or gDNA that made up the material.

Under the authors' procedure: For nucleated cells, counts were estimated from reference gene primer amplification. Clones were read by immunoSEQ multiplex PCR, and TCRdb kept only the in-frame ones, dropping some. The V and J calls and clone size come from that table; D and trimming were worked out from the DNA. The table lists about 98,000 clones, approximately 90% of them singletons, with about 4.2% in the top ten. Germline CDR1 reads LNHDA; CDR2 reads SQIVND (reference sequence). The CDR3 contains 12 residues. Trimming stripped 10 bases from V and 3 bases from J, with 12 bases between. The sequence was collected from a man aged 70 or older with acute or convalescent COVID-19. The specimen was peripheral blood. This sequence joins TRBV19 and TRBJ1-2, with D maybe TRBD1 (6 bases). The CDR3: CATQGLDYGYTF. The CDR3, as DNA: TGTGCCACTCAGGGGTTGGACTATGGCTACACCTTC.